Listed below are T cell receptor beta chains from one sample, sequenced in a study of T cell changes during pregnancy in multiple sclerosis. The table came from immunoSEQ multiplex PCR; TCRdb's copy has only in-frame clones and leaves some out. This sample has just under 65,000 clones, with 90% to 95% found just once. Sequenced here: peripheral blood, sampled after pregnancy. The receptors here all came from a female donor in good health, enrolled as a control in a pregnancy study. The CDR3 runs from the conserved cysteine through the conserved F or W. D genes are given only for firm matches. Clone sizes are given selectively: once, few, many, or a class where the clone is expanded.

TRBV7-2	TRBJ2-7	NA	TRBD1	TGTGCCAGCAGCCCGGACAGGGGGCGCGAGCAGTACTTC	CASSPDRGREQYF
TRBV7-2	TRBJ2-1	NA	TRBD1	TGTGCCAGCAGTCAACCTCGACAGGGTCTCAATGAGCAGTTCTTC	CASSQPRQGLNEQFF
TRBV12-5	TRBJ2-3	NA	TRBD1	TGTGCTAGTGCTCGATCACAGGGGGCCTTCGATACGCAGTATTTT	CASARSQGAFDTQYF
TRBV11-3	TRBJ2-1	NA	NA	TGTGCCAGCAGCCTAGCAGACAGGTACAATGAGCAGTTCTTC	CASSLADRYNEQFF
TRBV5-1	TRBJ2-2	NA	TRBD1	TGCGCCAGCAGCTTGGCAGGGGGTCGTGGCACCGGGGAGCTGTTTTTT	CASSLAGGRGTGELFF
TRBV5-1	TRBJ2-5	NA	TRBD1	TGCGCCACCGGATCGACAGGGGGCCTGGAGACCCAGTACTTC	CATGSTGGLETQYF
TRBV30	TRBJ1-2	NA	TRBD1	TGTGCCGGAACCTCGGACAGGGCATTTGGCTACACCTTC	CAGTSDRAFGYTF
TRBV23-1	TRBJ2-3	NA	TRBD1	TGCGCCAGCAGTCAATCTAACAGGGGCCCCACAGATACGCAGTATTTT	CASSQSNRGPTDTQYF
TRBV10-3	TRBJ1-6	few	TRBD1	TGTGCCATCAGTGCCGACAGGGCTTCCTATAATTCACCCCTCCACTTT	CAISADRASYNSPLHF
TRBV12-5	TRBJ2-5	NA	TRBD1	TGTGCTAGTGGCTTGGGACAGATCCAAGAGACCCAGTACTTC	CASGLGQIQETQYF
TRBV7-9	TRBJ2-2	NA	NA	TGTGCCAGCATTAGGACAGCGAACACCGGGGAGCTGTTTTTT	CASIRTANTGELFF
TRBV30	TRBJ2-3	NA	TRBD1	TGTGCCTGGAGCCCGGGGGGACAGGGGTCAGGGGATACGCAGTATTTT	CAWSPGGQGSGDTQYF
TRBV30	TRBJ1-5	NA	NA	TGTGCCTGGGGGTCGATCTCAGGTGGCAATCAGCCCCAGCATTTT	CAWGSISGGNQPQHF
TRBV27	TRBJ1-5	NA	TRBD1	TGTGCCAGCAGTCAAACAGGGGTGGTGAGCAATCAGCCCCAGCATTTT	CASSQTGVVSNQPQHF
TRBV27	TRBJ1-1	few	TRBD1	TGTGCCAGCGCGAGGGACAGAAACACTGAAGCTTTCTTT	CASARDRNTEAFF
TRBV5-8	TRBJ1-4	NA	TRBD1	TGTGCCAGCAGCTTGGACAGGGGCGGTAATGAAAAACTGTTTTTT	CASSLDRGGNEKLFF
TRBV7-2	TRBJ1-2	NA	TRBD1	TGTGCCAGCAGCTCGACAGGGGAGGGCTATGGCTACACCTTC	CASSSTGEGYGYTF
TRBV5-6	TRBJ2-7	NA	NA	TGTGCCAGCAGCCGATTCCTTCAGGCTTACGAGCAGTACTTC	CASSRFLQAYEQYF
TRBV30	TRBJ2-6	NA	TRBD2	TGTGCCTGGAGGTGGCGGGGGGGCCAAGGGGCCAACGTCCTGACTTTC	CAWRWRGGQGANVLTF
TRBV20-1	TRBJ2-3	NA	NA	TGCAGAGGGGCGGGCACAGATACGCAGTATTTT	CRGAGTDTQYF
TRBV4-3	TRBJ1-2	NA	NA	TGCGCCAGCAGCCAAGCTCACTCTAACTATGGCTACACCTTC	CASSQAHSNYGYTF
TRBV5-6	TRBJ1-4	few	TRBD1	TGTGCCAGCAGGGGACAGTTAAATGAAAAACTGTTTTTT	CASRGQLNEKLFF
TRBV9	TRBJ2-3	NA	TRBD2	TGTGCCAGCGGCCCCCGTGGAGGGAGGGGTACAGATACGCAGTATTTT	CASGPRGGRGTDTQYF
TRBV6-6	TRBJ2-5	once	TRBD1	TGTGCCAGCAGTACGACAGGGCGAGGGGAGACCCAGTACTTC	CASSTTGRGETQYF
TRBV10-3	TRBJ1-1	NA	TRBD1	TGTGCCATCAGTGTCGGACAGGTCACTGAAGCTTTCTTT	CAISVGQVTEAFF
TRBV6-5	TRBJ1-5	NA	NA	TGTGCCAGCAGCCACGGGGAGAGCAATCAGCCCCAGCATTTT	CASSHGESNQPQHF
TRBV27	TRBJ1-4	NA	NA	TGTGCCAGCTCTCGGCAGGGGAATGAAAAACTGTTTTTT	CASSRQGNEKLFF
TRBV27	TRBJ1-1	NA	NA	TGTGCCAGCAGCGGACTATGGGGGGGCGCAGGCACTGAAGCTTTCTTT	CASSGLWGGAGTEAFF
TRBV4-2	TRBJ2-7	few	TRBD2	TGTGCCAGCAGCCAAGAAGTAGCGGGGACCTACGAGCAGTACTTC	CASSQEVAGTYEQYF
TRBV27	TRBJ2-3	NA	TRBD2	TGTGCCAGCAGTTTGCAAGCGGGGCACACAGATACGCAGTATTTT	CASSLQAGHTDTQYF
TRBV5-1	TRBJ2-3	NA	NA	TGCGCCAGCAGCTCATCCCCGGGGAGCACAGATACGCAGTATTTT	CASSSSPGSTDTQYF
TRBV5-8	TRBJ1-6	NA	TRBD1	TGTGCCAGCAACCACGAAGAACAGGGGTGGTCTAGGAATTCACCCCTCCACTTT	CASNHEEQGWSRNSPLHF
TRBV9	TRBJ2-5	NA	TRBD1	TGTGCCAGCAGCGTGACAGGGACGGACGAGACCCAGTACTTC	CASSVTGTDETQYF
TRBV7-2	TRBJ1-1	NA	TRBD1	TGTGCCAGCAGCTGGACCGGGACAGGGAACACTGAAGCTTTCTTT	CASSWTGTGNTEAFF
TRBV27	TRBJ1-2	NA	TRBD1	TGTGCCAGCAAAACCGGGACAGGGGGCTACACCTTC	CASKTGTGGYTF
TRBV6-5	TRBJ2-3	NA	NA	TGTGCCAGCAGTTACTCATATGGCCAGGCAGATACGCAGTATTTT	CASSYSYGQADTQYF
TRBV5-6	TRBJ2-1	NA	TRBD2	TGTGCCAGCAGCCATAGCGGGGGCTCCTACAATGAGCAGTTCTTC	CASSHSGGSYNEQFF
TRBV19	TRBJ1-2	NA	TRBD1	TGTGCCAGTAGTGAGACAGGGGGAAATTCTTTCTCTAACTATGGCTACACCTTC	CASSETGGNSFSNYGYTF
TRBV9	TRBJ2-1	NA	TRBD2	TGTGCCAGCAGCGTAGCCCAACAGCGGGAGTACAATGAGCAGTTCTTC	CASSVAQQREYNEQFF
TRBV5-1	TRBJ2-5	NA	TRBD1	TGCGCCAGCAGGGACCCACAGGGGGGAGAGACCCAGTACTTC	CASRDPQGGETQYF
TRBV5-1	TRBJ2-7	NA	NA	TGCGCCAGCAGCTGGACGGCAGGGTCCTACGAGCAGTACTTC	CASSWTAGSYEQYF
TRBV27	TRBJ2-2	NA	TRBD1	TGTGCCAGCAGTCTAGACAGGGATACCGGGGAGCTGTTTTTT	CASSLDRDTGELFF
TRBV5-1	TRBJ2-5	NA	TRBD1	TGCGCCAGCAGCCCGGACAGGGCCGTTGGGGAGACCCAGTACTTC	CASSPDRAVGETQYF